Below, one TCR beta chain is given with its context. Its antigen is as yet unknown. The germline V and J ends were trimmed by 2 bases and 8 bases, with 13 bases remaining between them. This CDR3 is 13 amino acids long. Per the germline V gene, CDR1 is SGHKS and CDR2 is YYEKEE (reference sequence). This record comes from a study of shared clonotypes between healthy human individuals. Study-wide results and limits: Limited genetic and exposure-history diversity came from having few donors.

The assay was immunoSEQ multiplex PCR, and TCRdb's table has in-frame clones only and misses some. Among under 1,900,000 clones, 98% to 99% were seen once, and the ten largest hold roughly 0.35%. The chain links TRBV5-5 to TRBJ1-2; D is uncertain. The TCR was taken from a man aged 25 to 40 in good health. The sample was naive CD4+ T cells sorted from blood. Subset reported: CD45RA+ positively selected. This chain's CDR3 is CASSFSGVRGYTF. Written as DNA, the CDR3 is TGTGCCAGCAGCTTTTCCGGGGTCCGAGGCTACACCTTC.